This T cell receptor beta chain was obtained from a study of blood T cells in healthy people across ages. Overall study: Roughly one uniquely barcoded beta molecule per two T cells was captured.

Germline V lookup: CDR1 SQVTM, CDR2 ANQGSEA. This CDR3 region has 13 residues. PCR was performed a second time for about 7 to 12 cycles using a sample-barcoded 5' primer and a J-beta primer mix. TCRdb itself ran the 5' RACE reads through MiXCR, one entry per CDR3 protein. This sample has around 800,000 distinct CDR3 sequences, with under 80% found just once. This clonotype was observed a few times. Its target is not known. Overall study results and limits: It was not possible, with unsorted PBMCs, to conclusively compare naive and antigen-experienced cells. More naive CD4+ cells and higher diversity marked long-lived donors relative to aged donors.

This clonotype was obtained from a man aged 25 to 40 in good health. The gene calls are TRBV29-1 and TRBJ2-1; D possibly matches TRBD1 or TRBD2 (5 bases each). Sequenced: blood. CDR3 region: CVVGTQKGNEQFF. The CDR3 DNA reads TGCGTCGTAGGGACCCAAAAAGGGAATGAGCAGTTCTTC.